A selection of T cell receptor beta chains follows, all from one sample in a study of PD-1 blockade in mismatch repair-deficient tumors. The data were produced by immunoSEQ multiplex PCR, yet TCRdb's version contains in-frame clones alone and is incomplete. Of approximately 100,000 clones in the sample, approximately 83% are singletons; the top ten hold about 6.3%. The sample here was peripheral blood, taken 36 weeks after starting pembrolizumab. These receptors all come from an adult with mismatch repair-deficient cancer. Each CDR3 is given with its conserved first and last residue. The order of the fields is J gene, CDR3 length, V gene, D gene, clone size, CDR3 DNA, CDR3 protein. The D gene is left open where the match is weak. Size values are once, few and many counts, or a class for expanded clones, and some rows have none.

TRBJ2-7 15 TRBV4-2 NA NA TGTGCCAGCAGCCAAGAGAGAGACGCCGTTTACGAGCAGTACTTC CASSQERDAVYEQYF
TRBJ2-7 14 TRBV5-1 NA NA TGCGCCAGCAGCTGGACCGGGACGGACTACGAGCAGTACTTC CASSWTGTDYEQYF
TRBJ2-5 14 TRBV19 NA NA TGTGCGAGTACCCTCCGGCGGGATTCAGAGACCCAGTACTTC CASTLRRDSETQYF
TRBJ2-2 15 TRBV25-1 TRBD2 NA TGTGCCAGCAGGGGGACTAGCGGGAGTAGCGGGGAGCTGTTTTTT CASRGTSGSSGELFF
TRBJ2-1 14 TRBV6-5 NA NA TGTGCCAGCAGTTACTCGGGGTCCGGACGGGGGCAGTTCTTC CASSYSGSGRGQFF
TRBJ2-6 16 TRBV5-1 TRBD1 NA TGCGCCAGCAGCCCAACAGGGGGCTCTGGGGCCAACGTCCTGACTTTC CASSPTGGSGANVLTF
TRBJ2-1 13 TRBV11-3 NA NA TGTGCCAGCAGCTTATGGACGCAGGATGAGCAGTTCTTC CASSLWTQDEQFF
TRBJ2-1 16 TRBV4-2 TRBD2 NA TGTGCCAGCAGCCAGACCCTAGCGGGAGGTAACAATGAGCAGTTCTTC CASSQTLAGGNNEQFF
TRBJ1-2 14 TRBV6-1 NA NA TGTGCCAGCAGTGACGGGACAAAATTTTATGGCTACACCTTC CASSDGTKFYGYTF
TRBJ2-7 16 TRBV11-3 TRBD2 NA TGTGCCTGGCATCCGCTAGCGGGATGCGCTAGGAACGAGCAGTACTTC CAWHPLAGCARNEQYF
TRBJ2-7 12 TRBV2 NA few TGTGCCAGCAGGCCGGGCTGGTACGAGCAGTACTTC CASRPGWYEQYF
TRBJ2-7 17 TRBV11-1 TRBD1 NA TGTGCCAGCAGCCCCAGACCCGGGACAGGGGGAAGTTACGAGCAGTACTTC CASSPRPGTGGSYEQYF
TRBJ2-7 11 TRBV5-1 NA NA TGCGCCAGCAGCTTGGGGAGTAGCCGGTACTTC CASSLGSSRYF
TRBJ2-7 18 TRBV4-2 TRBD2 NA TGTGCCAGCAGCCAAGATGGACTAGCGGGAGTTATAGCCTACGAGCAGTACTTC CASSQDGLAGVIAYEQYF
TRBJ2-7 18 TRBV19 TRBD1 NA TGTGCCAGTAGTTCGCCGGGACAGGGGGCAACTCTCGGCGACGAGCAGTACTTC CASSSPGQGATLGDEQYF
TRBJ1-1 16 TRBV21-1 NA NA TGTGCCAGCAGCAAAGGGAGCGGCCTCATGAACACTGAAGCTTTCTTT CASSKGSGLMNTEAFF
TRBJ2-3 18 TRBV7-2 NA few TGTGCCAGCAGCCTAGAGAGGGCTACCGACGGGGGCACAGATACGCAGTATTTT CASSLERATDGGTDTQYF
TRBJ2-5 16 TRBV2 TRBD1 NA TGTGCCAGCAGTCAGACCGGGACAGGGGGCTTGGAGACCCAGTACTTC CASSQTGTGGLETQYF
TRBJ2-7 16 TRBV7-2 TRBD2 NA TGTGCCAGCAGCCCTACCTCCGGGGGGGGAGTGAGGGAGCAGTACTTC CASSPTSGGGVREQYF
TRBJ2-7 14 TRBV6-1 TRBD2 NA TGTGCCAGCACTCCGGCCGGGGGGGCCGACGAGCAGTACTTC CASTPAGGADEQYF
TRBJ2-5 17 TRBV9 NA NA TGTGCCAGCAGCGTAGCTACGGGGGTCAGCCCACAAGAGACCCAGTACTTC CASSVATGVSPQETQYF
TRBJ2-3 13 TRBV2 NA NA TGTGCCAGCAGCGGAACCCAGACAGATACGCAGTATTTT CASSGTQTDTQYF
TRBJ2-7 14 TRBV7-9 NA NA TGTGCCAGCAGCTTAGGGACAGAACTGTCTCAGCAGTACTTC CASSLGTELSQQYF
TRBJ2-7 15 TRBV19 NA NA TGTGCCAGTAGTATAGCCGAAGGACCGACCTACGAGCAGTACTTC CASSIAEGPTYEQYF
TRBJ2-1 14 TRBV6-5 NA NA TGTGCCAGCAGCCCCTCCGGGACCAACAATGAGCAGTTCTTC CASSPSGTNNEQFF
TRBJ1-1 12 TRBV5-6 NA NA TGTGCCAGCAGCTTGTCTAACACTGAAGCTTTCTTT CASSLSNTEAFF
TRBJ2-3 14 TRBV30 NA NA TGTGCCTGGAGTGAGGGGAGAGGAGGAGATACGCAGTATTTT CAWSEGRGGDTQYF
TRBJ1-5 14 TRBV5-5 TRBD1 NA TGTGCCAGCAGCCAGGGACAGACAAATCAGCCCCAGCATTTT CASSQGQTNQPQHF
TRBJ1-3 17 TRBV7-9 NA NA TGTGCCAGCAGCTTCCTCCCGGGACAAGGTACTGGAAACACCATATATTTT CASSFLPGQGTGNTIYF
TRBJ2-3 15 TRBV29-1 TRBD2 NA TGCAGCGTTGGGACTAGCGGGGATAGCACAGATACGCAGTATTTT CSVGTSGDSTDTQYF
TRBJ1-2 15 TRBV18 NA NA TGTGCCAGCTCACCACCTGTCCGTCCTATGTGGGGCTACACCTTC CASSPPVRPMWGYTF
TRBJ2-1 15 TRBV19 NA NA TGTGCCAGTAGTATTGGCGGGAACGGAAACAATGAGCAGTTCTTC CASSIGGNGNNEQFF
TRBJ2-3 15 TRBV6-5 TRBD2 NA TGTGCCAGCAGTTCACTAGCGGGAGACGTGGATACGCAGTATTTT CASSSLAGDVDTQYF
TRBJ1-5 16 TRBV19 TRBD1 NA TGTGCCAGTAGTAAACTCTTGGGACAGAAGAATCAGCCCCAGCATTTT CASSKLLGQKNQPQHF
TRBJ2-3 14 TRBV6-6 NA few TGTGCCAGCAGTTACTTTTCTCTTACAGATACGCAGTATTTT CASSYFSLTDTQYF
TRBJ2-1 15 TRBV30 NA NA TGTGCCTGGAGTGTAGGTCCCCTCAACCAAGCTGAGCAGTTCTTC CAWSVGPLNQAEQFF
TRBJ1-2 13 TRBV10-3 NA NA TGTGCCATCGATTCGGGAGGGTATAATGGCTACACCTTC CAIDSGGYNGYTF